A selection of T cell receptor beta chains follows, all from one sample in a study of T cell responses to AZD1222 COVID-19 vaccine. Using immunoSEQ multiplex PCR, the repertoire was profiled, and TCRdb retains in-frame clones only, with some absent. The data hold about 72,000 clones, with 80% to 90% observed a single time. The sequencing here drew on peripheral blood, taken 28 days after the second AZD1222 dose. The receptors come from an adult who received the AZD1222 COVID-19 vaccine. CDR3s include the opening cysteine and the closing phenylalanine or tryptophan. Fields, in order: J gene, clone size, CDR3 length, V gene, D gene, CDR3 protein, CDR3 DNA. A D gene is named only where the DNA matches it firmly. Clone size is not always given. Where it is, it says once, few, many or a class for expanded clones.

j_gene: TRBJ1-6; abundance: once; len: 13; v_gene: TRBV18; d_gene: .; CDR3aa: CASYGGASSPLHF; CDR3nt: TGTGCCAGCTACGGAGGGGCTAGCTCACCCCTCCACTTT
j_gene: TRBJ1-1; abundance: .; len: 15; v_gene: TRBV5-4; d_gene: TRBD1; CDR3aa: CASSLPGGAKTEAFF; CDR3nt: TGTGCCAGCAGCTTGCCAGGGGGCGCAAAGACTGAAGCTTTCTTT
j_gene: TRBJ2-7; abundance: .; len: 15; v_gene: TRBV13; d_gene: .; CDR3aa: CASSLGSSFYYEQYF; CDR3nt: TGTGCCAGCAGCTTAGGCTCGAGTTTTTACTACGAGCAGTACTTC
j_gene: TRBJ2-2; abundance: once; len: 16; v_gene: TRBV11-3; d_gene: TRBD1; CDR3aa: CASSFPDRSPAGELFF; CDR3nt: TGTGCCAGCAGCTTCCCGGACAGGAGTCCGGCCGGGGAGCTGTTTTTT
j_gene: TRBJ1-6; abundance: once; len: 15; v_gene: TRBV5-6; d_gene: .; CDR3aa: CASSLRAGVYSPLHF; CDR3nt: TGTGCCAGCAGCTTACGCGCCGGGGTTTATTCACCCCTCCACTTT
j_gene: TRBJ1-1; abundance: few; len: 15; v_gene: TRBV11-3; d_gene: TRBD1; CDR3aa: CASSSGTGVDTEAFF; CDR3nt: TGTGCCAGCAGCAGTGGGACAGGGGTTGACACTGAAGCTTTCTTT
j_gene: TRBJ1-1; abundance: .; len: 13; v_gene: TRBV10-2; d_gene: .; CDR3aa: CASSARQSYEAFF; CDR3nt: TGCGCCAGCAGCGCGCGACAGAGCTATGAAGCTTTCTTT
j_gene: TRBJ2-7; abundance: .; len: 11; v_gene: TRBV12-3/TRBV12-4; d_gene: .; CDR3aa: CATSLSYEQYF; CDR3nt: TGTGCCACCTCCCTTTCCTACGAGCAGTACTTC
j_gene: TRBJ2-7; abundance: .; len: 13; v_gene: TRBV18; d_gene: TRBD1; CDR3aa: CASSPGQGAEQYF; CDR3nt: TGTGCCAGCTCACCGGGACAGGGGGCCGAGCAGTACTTC
j_gene: TRBJ1-3; abundance: .; len: 15; v_gene: TRBV7-2; d_gene: TRBD1; CDR3aa: CASSFGTGSGNTIYF; CDR3nt: TGTGCCAGCAGCTTTGGGACAGGCTCTGGAAACACCATATATTTT
j_gene: TRBJ1-3; abundance: .; len: 13; v_gene: TRBV5-8; d_gene: .; CDR3aa: CASSLAVGNTIYF; CDR3nt: TGTGCCAGCAGCTTGGCCGTAGGAAACACCATATATTTT
j_gene: TRBJ1-6; abundance: .; len: 14; v_gene: TRBV28; d_gene: .; CDR3aa: CASSLERGNSPLHF; CDR3nt: TGTGCCAGCAGTTTAGAACGGGGAAATTCACCCCTCCACTTT
j_gene: TRBJ1-1; abundance: once; len: 14; v_gene: TRBV28; d_gene: .; CDR3aa: CASRPETDYTEAFF; CDR3nt: TGTGCCAGCAGACCCGAGACAGATTACACTGAAGCTTTCTTT
j_gene: TRBJ2-7; abundance: .; len: 13; v_gene: TRBV29-1; d_gene: .; CDR3aa: CSVVGTQGYEQYF; CDR3nt: TGCAGCGTTGTGGGCACCCAGGGCTACGAGCAGTACTTC
j_gene: TRBJ2-7; abundance: .; len: 13; v_gene: TRBV11-3; d_gene: TRBD1; CDR3aa: CASSPRTGSEQYF; CDR3nt: TGTGCCAGCAGCCCAAGGACAGGGTCCGAGCAGTACTTC
j_gene: TRBJ2-7; abundance: .; len: 14; v_gene: TRBV27; d_gene: TRBD2; CDR3aa: CASSLAGVPGEQYF; CDR3nt: TGTGCCAGCAGTCTGGCGGGAGTCCCTGGCGAGCAGTACTTC
j_gene: TRBJ1-6; abundance: .; len: 17; v_gene: TRBV28; d_gene: .; CDR3aa: CASSLGYGQHNNSPLHF; CDR3nt: TGTGCCAGCAGTTTAGGATATGGACAGCATAACAATTCACCCCTCCACTTT
j_gene: TRBJ2-3; abundance: .; len: 10; v_gene: TRBV29-1; d_gene: TRBD2; CDR3aa: CSVVKREQYF; CDR3nt: TGCAGCGTTGTGAAGCGGGAGCAGTATTTT
j_gene: TRBJ2-6; abundance: .; len: 20; v_gene: TRBV19; d_gene: .; CDR3aa: CASSSRPAATVFTGANVLTF; CDR3nt: TGTGCCAGTAGTAGTAGACCTGCCGCGACAGTTTTCACTGGGGCCAACGTCCTGACTTTC
j_gene: TRBJ2-1; abundance: .; len: 15; v_gene: TRBV28; d_gene: TRBD2; CDR3aa: CASSLYGRAYNEQFF; CDR3nt: TGTGCCAGCAGTTTATACGGGAGGGCCTACAATGAGCAGTTCTTC
j_gene: TRBJ1-2; abundance: .; len: 11; v_gene: TRBV6-1; d_gene: .; CDR3aa: CASSEWASDTF; CDR3nt: TGTGCCAGCAGTGAATGGGCCTCCGACACCTTC
j_gene: TRBJ2-7; abundance: .; len: 16; v_gene: TRBV7-9; d_gene: TRBD1; CDR3aa: CASSETETGTTAEQYF; CDR3nt: TGTGCCAGCAGCGAAACCGAGACAGGGACAACTGCCGAGCAGTACTTC